This TCR beta chain was captured in a study of blood T cell repertoires in COVID-19. Across the study: COVID-19 samples from acute and convalescent phases originated in the United States, Italy and Spain. Nucleic acid was either cDNA or gDNA, and it came from T cells, B-cell-depleted T cells, or PBMCs.

As originally analysed: Estimation of nucleated cell counts was performed using reference gene primer amplification. The assay was immunoSEQ multiplex PCR, and TCRdb's table has in-frame clones only and misses some. V, J and clone size were drawn from that table, and D and trimming were deduced from the DNA. The sample holds roughly 120,000 clones; roughly 90% are singletons and the top ten take about 7.4%. There are 14 residues in the CDR3. V was cut by 2 bases and J by 4 bases, with 12 bases left in between. Germline V lookup: CDR1 SGHVS, CDR2 FQNEAQ. J is TRBJ2-7 and V is TRBV7-8; D uncertain. The source material was peripheral blood. This TCR was sampled from a man between 65 and 85 years old who had recovered from COVID-19. CDR3 sequence reads: CASSLRSRHYEQYF. DNA of the CDR3: TGTGCCAGCAGCTTACGGTCCCGACATTACGAGCAGTACTTC.